The next 10 T cell receptor beta chains were all read from a single sample in a study of T cells in Graves' hyperthyroidism and ophthalmopathy. Researchers took RNA transcripts and amplified the TCR beta CDR3 regions from them. Initially, a first-round RT-PCR of the TCR CDR3 employed the HTBI primer set. From the multiplex PCR reads, TCRdb called clonotypes with MiXCR, one entry per CDR3 protein. The table includes about 700,000 distinct CDR3 sequences, 14% detected once. Sequences were obtained from blood. These receptors all come from a woman between 18 and 29 years old with Graves' hyperthyroidism.

The genes are TRBV5-1 and TRBJ2-7; 9 nucleotides match TRBD2. Trimming cost V 1 base and J 3 bases; bases outside gene matches: 5. Germline V gene data show CDR1 as SGHRS and CDR2 as YFSETQ. This CDR3 has 15 amino acids. The CDR3 DNA is TGCGCCAGCAGCTTGCTAGCGGGGTCGAACTACGAGCAGTACTTC. Encoded protein: CASSLLAGSNYEQYF.

In its sample, this clonotype was seen a few times. V and J are TRBV7-9 and TRBJ2-2, with a possible D match to TRBD2 (5 bases). Germline V gene data show CDR1 as SEHNR and CDR2 as FQNEAQ (reference sequence). The CDR3 sequence is 13 residues long. V was pared by 7 bases and J by 3 bases, with 9 bases between. The CDR3: CASNLLDTGELFF. The CDR3 coding sequence is TGTGCCAGCAACCTACTAGACACCGGGGAGCTGTTTTTT.

This clonotype came up many times. The J gene is TRBJ2-5, the V gene TRBV2; 15 bases line up with TRBD2. Trimming took 7 bases from V and 6 from J; bases not matched to a gene: 3. Germline V gene sequence: CDR1 SNHLY, CDR2 FYNNEI. The CDR3 sequence is 14 residues long. CDR3: CASTGLAGGQTQYF. The CDR3, as DNA: TGTGCCAGCACGGGACTAGCGGGAGGTCAGACCCAGTACTTC.

This clonotype was observed a handful of times. J is TRBJ2-1 and V is TRBV20-1; 8 positions match TRBD2. The CDR3 is 15 residues long. CDR1 is DFQATT and CDR2 is SNEGSKA in the germline V gene (reference sequence). V lost 0 bases, J lost 7 bases, and 8 bases stayed unmatched. This CDR3 reads CSARDFREGRNEQFF. For the CDR3, the DNA is TGCAGTGCTAGAGACTTTCGGGAGGGAAGGAATGAGCAGTTCTTC.

The chain joins TRBV7-2 to TRBJ1-4; the D gene is possibly TRBD1 (6 bases). Germline values: CDR1 SGHTA, CDR2 FQGNSA. V was clipped by 3 bases and J by 7 bases, with 12 bases between them. The CDR3 sequence is 14 residues long. This CDR3 reads CASSFQGRSEKLFF. CDR3 in DNA: TGTGCCAGCAGCTTCCAGGGGCGTAGTGAAAAACTGTTTTTT.

This clonotype was counted between two and nine times. The rearrangement links TRBV29-1 to TRBJ1-4; weak D call: TRBD1 (6 bases). Germline CDR1 and CDR2: SQVTM and ANQGSEA. The CDR3 has 12 residues. The V end lost 6 bases, the J end lost 5 bases, and 10 bases lay between the germline ends. The CDR3 reads CSVEGGNEKLFF. The CDR3 DNA reads TGCAGCGTCGAGGGGGGGAATGAAAAACTGTTTTTT. The full variable domain, its missing parts supplied by reference TRBV29-1 and TRBJ1-4, is SAVISQKPSRDICQRGTSLTIQCQVDSQVTMMFWYRQQPGQSLTLIATANQGSEATYESGFVIDKFPISRPNLTFSTLTVSNMSPEDSSIYLCSVEGGNEKLFFGSGTQLSVL.

The V call is TRBV27, the J call TRBJ2-2; D is ambiguous. The CDR3 has 14 amino acids. V was shortened by 3 bases and J by 3 bases, with 8 bases between the two germline ends. Germline V gives CDR1 MNHEY, CDR2 SMNVEV (reference sequence). The CDR3, as DNA: TGTGCCAGCAGTTTCGGAAAGCACACCGGGGAGCTGTTTTTT. It specifies CASSFGKHTGELFF.

This clonotype was seen more than once but under ten times. This chain connects TRBV5-1 to TRBJ2-7, with a tentative D call TRBD2 (6 bases). V was clipped by 1 base and J by 1 base, with 12 bases between them. This CDR3 region has 15 residues. Germline-derived CDR1 and CDR2 are SGHRS and YFSETQ. The chain's CDR3 is CASSLLSGLSYEQYF. In DNA form, the CDR3 reads TGCGCCAGCAGCTTGTTGTCAGGACTATCCTACGAGCAGTACTTC.

The chain is built from TRBV7-9 and TRBJ2-1, with TRBD2 matching over 13 bases. The CDR3 totals 16 residues. Germline-derived CDR1 and CDR2 are SEHNR and FQNEAQ (reference sequence). V was clipped by 5 bases and J by 2 bases; unmatched bases: 3. CDR3 amino acids: CASSQGTSGAYNEQFF. The CDR3 region has the DNA TGTGCCAGCAGCCAGGGGACTAGCGGGGCCTACAATGAGCAGTTCTTC.

This clonotype has at least ten counts. The chain employs TRBV30 and TRBJ1-1; no reliable D call. Trimming cost V 0 bases and J 0 bases, with 8 bases left between them. Germline assignment: CDR1 GTSNPN and CDR2 SVGIG (reference sequence). CDR3 size: 14 residues. CDR3 amino acids: CAWSVVFMNTEAFF. DNA for the CDR3: TGTGCCTGGAGTGTAGTGTTCATGAACACTGAAGCTTTCTTT.